This TCR beta chain stems from a study of T cells in tuberculosis. Clones were read by immunoSEQ multiplex PCR, and TCRdb kept only the in-frame ones, dropping some. The data show roughly 45,000 clones, around 94% seen once. The CDR3 is made up of 14 amino acids. V lost 5 bases and J lost 0, with 10 bases in between. In germline, CDR1 is SGHTA, CDR2 FQGNSA. The chain links TRBV7-2 to TRBJ1-1; no definite D call. This receptor was identified in a donor aged 10-30 years with latent tuberculosis or without tuberculosis infection. Some clones in this sample may be carry-over from other donors' samples. Sequenced input: PBMCs. The CDR3 bases are TGTGCCAGCAGCCCATTTTTCATGAACACTGAAGCTTTCTTT. It encodes CASSPFFMNTEAFF.